This T cell receptor beta chain was profiled in a study of T cells in Graves' hyperthyroidism and ophthalmopathy. Whole-study findings and limits: Within blood appeared most thyroid clonotypes that had expanded above 0.001. The model predicted ophthalmopathy a median roughly 6.5 months before onset.

Amplified TCR beta CDR3 regions came from RNA transcripts. A set of HTBI primers served as the primers for a first-round RT-PCR of the TCR CDR3. MiXCR was run by TCRdb on the multiplex PCR reads, yielding one entry per CDR3 protein. The sample consists of around 800,000 distinct CDR3 sequences, approximately 40% of them appearing once. V shed 4 bases and J 0 bases; nucleotides not matched to a gene: 7. This CDR3 region has 16 residues. From germline, CDR1 is DFQATT and CDR2 SNEGSKA (reference sequence). Comment on this clonotype: Its antigen remains unidentified.

Every diagnosis used clinical symptoms, serum thyroxine and TRAb, thyroid ultrasound and orbital computed tomography. PBMCs were collected from a 10 ml volume of fresh peripheral blood. The receptor was derived from a man aged 18 to 30 with Graves' hyperthyroidism. The specimen was blood. The V call is TRBV20-1, the J call TRBJ2-2; TRBD1 aligns across 8 bases. CDR3 bases: TGCAGTGCTACCCCGGACAGGGCCGCGAACACCGGGGAGCTGTTTTTT. Protein product: CSATPDRAANTGELFF.